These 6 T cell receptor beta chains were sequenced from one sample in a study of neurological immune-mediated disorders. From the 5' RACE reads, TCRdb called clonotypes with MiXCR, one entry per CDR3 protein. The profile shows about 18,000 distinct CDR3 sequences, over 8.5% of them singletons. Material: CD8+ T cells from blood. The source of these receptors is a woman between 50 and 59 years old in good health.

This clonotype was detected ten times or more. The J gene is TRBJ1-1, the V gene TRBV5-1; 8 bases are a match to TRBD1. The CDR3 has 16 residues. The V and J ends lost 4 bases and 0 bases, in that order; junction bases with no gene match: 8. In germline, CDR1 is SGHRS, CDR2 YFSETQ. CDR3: CASSPTGVDLNTEAFF. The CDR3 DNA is TGCGCCAGCAGCCCGACAGGGGTAGACTTGAACACTGAAGCTTTCTTT.

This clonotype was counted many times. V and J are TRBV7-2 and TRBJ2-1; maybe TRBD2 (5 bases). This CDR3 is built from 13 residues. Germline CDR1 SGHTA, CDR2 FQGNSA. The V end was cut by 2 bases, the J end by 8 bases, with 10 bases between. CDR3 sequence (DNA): TGTGCCAGCAGCTTATGGCTAGCCGATGAGCAGTTCTTC. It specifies CASSLWLADEQFF.

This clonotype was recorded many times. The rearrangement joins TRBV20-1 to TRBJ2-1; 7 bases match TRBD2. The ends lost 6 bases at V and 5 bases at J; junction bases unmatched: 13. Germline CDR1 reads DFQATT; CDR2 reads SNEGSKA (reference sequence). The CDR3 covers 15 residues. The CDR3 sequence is CSADKAGEMDNEQFF. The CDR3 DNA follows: TGCAGTGCCGACAAGGCGGGAGAGATGGACAATGAGCAGTTCTTC.

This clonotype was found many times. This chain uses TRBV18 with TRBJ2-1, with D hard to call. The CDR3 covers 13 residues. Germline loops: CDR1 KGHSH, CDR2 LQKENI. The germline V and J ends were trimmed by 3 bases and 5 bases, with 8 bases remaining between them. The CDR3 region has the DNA TGTGCCAGCTCACCGTCTACGAACAATGAGCAGTTCTTC. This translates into CASSPSTNNEQFF.

The CDR3 reads CASRQDGKTNEKLFF. DNA for the CDR3: TGTGCCAGCAGGCAGGACGGGAAAACTAATGAAAAACTGTTTTTT. The rearrangement joins TRBV28 to TRBJ1-4, with D unclear. From germline, CDR1 is MDHEN and CDR2 SYDVKM. CDR3 length equals 15 residues. V gave up 6 bases and J gave up 1 base, with 12 bases separating them.

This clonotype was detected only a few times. The CDR3 region has the DNA TGTGCCAGCAGCCCGCGTCACAGGGAGGGGGACGAGCAGTACTTC. It translates to CASSPRHREGDEQYF. This sequence joins TRBV7-2 and TRBJ2-7, with D perhaps TRBD2 (7 bases). V was pared by 5 bases and J by 5 bases, with 19 bases between. The CDR3 has 15 amino acids. Germline lookup yields CDR1 SGHTA and CDR2 FQGNSA.